Listed below are T cell receptor beta chains from one sample, sequenced in a study of blood T cell repertoires in COVID-19. Some clones are missing from TCRdb's copy, which holds only in-frame ones; the method was immunoSEQ multiplex PCR. The table has about 16,000 clones, 70% to 90% seen once. Sequences were obtained from peripheral blood. These receptors all come from a human donor in a cohort sampled during active COVID-19. The CDR3 runs from the conserved cysteine through the conserved F or W. D genes are given only for firm matches. Clone sizes are given selectively: once, few, many, or a class where the clone is expanded.

CDR3nt | CDR3aa | j_gene | d_gene | abundance | v_gene
TGTGCCAGCAGCTTGGAAATACTAGCGGGGGGGATGGATGAGCAGTTCTTC | CASSLEILAGGMDEQFF | TRBJ2-1 | TRBD2 | NA | TRBV5-4
TGTGCCAGCAGTTTAATCGACAGGGTTGAATTCTGCGAGCAGTACTTC | CASSLIDRVEFCEQYF | TRBJ2-7 | TRBD1 | NA | TRBV27
TGTGCCAGTAGTCAGGCGGGCGGTACTGAAGCTTTCTTT | CASSQAGGTEAFF | TRBJ1-1 | NA | NA | TRBV19
TGTGCCAGCAGCCCCTCCCAGGCCTACGAGCAGTACTTC | CASSPSQAYEQYF | TRBJ2-7 | NA | large | TRBV6-5
TGTGCCAGCTCACCAGCAGGGGCGGAAAACACCATATATTTT | CASSPAGAENTIYF | TRBJ1-3 | NA | NA | TRBV18
TGTGCCAGCAGCTTTCAAGGAGGAGGGCAAGAGACCCAGTACTTC | CASSFQGGGQETQYF | TRBJ2-5 | NA | NA | TRBV7-2
TGTGCCAGCAGCTGGGGACAGCTCGCCGCCACCCTCCACTTT | CASSWGQLAATLHF | TRBJ1-6 | TRBD1 | once | TRBV7-2
TGCGCCAGCAGCGTCGGGACAGCCACAGATACGCAGTATTTT | CASSVGTATDTQYF | TRBJ2-3 | TRBD1 | NA | TRBV5-1
TGTGCCAGTAGCCCAACCCAGGTCGAGACCCAGTACTTC | CASSPTQVETQYF | TRBJ2-5 | NA | NA | TRBV19
TGTGCCAGCAGTGAACCCGGGGGGCCGTACAATGAGCAGTTCTTC | CASSEPGGPYNEQFF | TRBJ2-1 | NA | NA | TRBV25-1
TGTGCCAGTAGTCTCCGGACCGGGATCCCTTCTTCCGGGCACAATGAGCAGTTCTTC | CASSLRTGIPSSGHNEQFF | TRBJ2-1 | NA | NA | TRBV19
TGTGCCAGCAGTTTCGAGGACAGGGGGGGTAGCTACACCTTC | CASSFEDRGGSYTF | TRBJ1-2 | TRBD1 | NA | TRBV28
TGTGCCAGCTCACCGGGATTAGCGGGGGGGTACGATGAGCAGTTCTTC | CASSPGLAGGYDEQFF | TRBJ2-1 | TRBD2 | once | TRBV18
TGTGCCAGCAGTGACTCATCGGGGACCGGGGAGCTGTTTTTT | CASSDSSGTGELFF | TRBJ2-2 | NA | NA | TRBV6-4
TGTGCCAGCAGCTTTAACTACGAGCAGTACTTC | CASSFNYEQYF | TRBJ2-7 | NA | NA | TRBV11-2
TGCAGCGTTGGGGCGCGAGATTTTAATGAAAAACTGTTTTTT | CSVGARDFNEKLFF | TRBJ1-4 | NA | NA | TRBV29-1
TGTGCCAGCAGCTGGGGGACTAGCGGGCCCTACGAGCAGTACTTC | CASSWGTSGPYEQYF | TRBJ2-7 | TRBD2 | NA | TRBV5-5
TGTGCCAGCAGTAGAGACGGGACAGGGGGGTACGAGCAGTACTTC | CASSRDGTGGYEQYF | TRBJ2-7 | TRBD1 | few | TRBV2
TGTGCCAGTAGTATGGGGACACTCGAAAGAGCTTTCTTT | CASSMGTLERAFF | TRBJ1-1 | NA | NA | TRBV19
TGTGCCAGCAGCGACGATCGGACAGGGAGGAATCAGCCCCAGCATTTT | CASSDDRTGRNQPQHF | TRBJ1-5 | TRBD1 | once | TRBV2
TGCAGCGTTGGGAGGGGCAGCACAGATACGCAGTATTTT | CSVGRGSTDTQYF | TRBJ2-3 | NA | NA | TRBV29-1
TGTGCCAGTAGGGGGCTAAGCTTGAACACTGAAGCTTTCTTT | CASRGLSLNTEAFF | TRBJ1-1 | NA | NA | TRBV19
TGTGCCAGCAGTGAGTCTAGCGGGGTCTCCTACGAGCAGTACTTC | CASSESSGVSYEQYF | TRBJ2-7 | TRBD2 | NA | TRBV2
TGTGCCATCAGTGAGTTACAGGGGGCTGGAGGAAAACTGTTTTTT | CAISELQGAGGKLFF | TRBJ1-4 | TRBD1 | NA | TRBV10-3
TGTGCCAGTAGTCTTCGACAGACTAATTCACCCCTCCACTTT | CASSLRQTNSPLHF | TRBJ1-6 | NA | NA | TRBV19
TGTGCCAGCAGCCAAGCGAGTTGGGAGACCCAGTACTTC | CASSQASWETQYF | TRBJ2-5 | NA | NA | TRBV3-1/TRBV3-2
TGTGCCAGCAGCACGGGACAGGCTCCGGGAGCTTTCTTT | CASSTGQAPGAFF | TRBJ1-1 | TRBD1 | NA | TRBV28
TGTGCCAGCAGCTTACAGGGGCCCGGAAACACCATATATTTT | CASSLQGPGNTIYF | TRBJ1-3 | NA | NA | TRBV7-2